The following is a T cell receptor (beta chain) sequence with its context. Its matching antigen is unknown. A sample-barcoded 5' primer and a J-beta primer mix were used in a second PCR of about 7 to 11 cycles. Using its own MiXCR run on the 5' RACE reads, TCRdb lists one record per CDR3 protein. Among 1,300,000 or so distinct CDR3 sequences listed, 45% to 70% were seen once. The entry originates in a study of blood T cells in healthy people across ages. Study information: Template switching captured about one barcoded beta molecule per two T cells.

Trimming took off 3 bases at V and 7 bases at J, with 10 bases between the two ends. This CDR3 has 13 residues. Germline V gene lookup returns CDR1 MNHEY and CDR2 SVGEGT. Donors each provided roughly 9.6 milliliters of peripheral blood. At least 5 micrograms of total RNA were extracted per sample. Study results and limitations: Roughly linear declines in TCR beta diversity per million T cells occurred with age.

The TCR was taken from a man aged 18-30 years in good health. The chain carries TRBV6-2 or TRBV6-3 and TRBJ1-5; the D is unclear. Sample: blood. The CDR3 here is CASSYLFTQPQHF. The CDR3 nucleotides are TGTGCCAGCAGTTATCTTTTCACCCAGCCCCAGCATTTT.